This TCR beta chain was sequenced during a study of neoadjuvant nivolumab and ipilimumab in lung cancer. Overall study: Patients got nivolumab 3 mg/kg on days 1, 15 and 29; combination added ipilimumab 1 mg/kg day 1.

Worth noting for this clone: The target antigen is unknown.

General observations from the study: Only a small number of samples underwent TCR sequencing.

This CDR3 spans 12 amino acids. CDR1 is LNHNV and CDR2 is YYDKDF in the germline V gene (reference sequence). V was clipped by 0 bases and J by 6 bases, with 4 bases between them. Here immunoSEQ multiplex PCR was the method, and the copy in TCRdb shows in-frame clones only, minus some. In the table there are roughly 45,000 clones, approximately 90% of which are singletons. Sample: blood, taken before neoadjuvant nivolumab, alone or with ipilimumab. The TCR comes from an adult with non-small cell lung cancer. Some clones in this sample may be carry-over from other donors' samples. J is TRBJ2-3 and V is TRBV15, with D uncertain. CDR3 in DNA: TGTGCCACCAGCAGAGACGGCGATACGCAGTATTTT. Amino acid sequence: CATSRDGDTQYF.